This TCR beta chain is from a study of blood T cell repertoires in COVID-19. V shed 9 bases and J shed 1 base, with 11 bases lying between them. The CDR3 totals 13 residues. Germline V gives CDR1 LNHDA, CDR2 SQIVND (reference sequence). Generated by immunoSEQ multiplex PCR, the TCRdb table keeps only in-frame clones and is missing some. The table shows some 70,000 clones, with roughly 88% occurring only once. The sequenced sample consisted of peripheral blood. This TCR came from an older man with active or convalescent COVID-19. This chain joins TRBV19 and TRBJ2-3; possible D gene TRBD1, 6 bases. The CDR3 nucleotides read TGTGCCAGCGGACAGCGCGGCACAGATACGCAGTATTTT. As protein: CASGQRGTDTQYF.